A selection of T cell receptor beta chains follows, all from one sample in a study of T-cell reconstitution after alpha-beta-depleted transplantation in children. One entry per CDR3 protein, called by TCRdb with MiXCR from the PCR reads. This table holds about 540,000 distinct CDR3 sequences, 25% to 30% found once. The sequences come from PBMCs, collected before TCRalphabeta/CD19-depleted stem cell transplant. Every receptor here comes from a boy under three years old with Wiskott-Aldrich syndrome, due to receive a stem cell transplant. CDR3s include the opening cysteine and the closing phenylalanine or tryptophan. Fields, in order: clone size, D gene, V gene, J gene, CDR3 DNA, CDR3 protein. The D gene is left open where the match is weak. The size of a clone is reported for some rows only, either as once, few or many, or as a class for expanded clones.

.	.	TRBV28	TRBJ2-7	TGTGCCAGCAGCAAGACAGTCTACTACGAGCAGTACTTC	CASSKTVYYEQYF
.	.	TRBV12-3/TRBV12-4	TRBJ2-7	TGTGCCAGCAGTTTAGACGCCAACCTCTACGAGCAGTACTTC	CASSLDANLYEQYF
.	TRBD2	TRBV20-1	TRBJ2-5	TGCAGTGCCCAGGGCCTAGCGGAAGAGACCCAGTACTTC	CSAQGLAEETQYF
many	TRBD1	TRBV11-2	TRBJ2-5	TGTGCCAGCAGCTTAGGTTGGGGACAGATGAGAGAGACCCAGTACTTC	CASSLGWGQMRETQYF
.	TRBD1	TRBV5-1	TRBJ2-2	TGCGCCAGCAGCGTCGGACAGGCGAACACCGGGGAGCTGTTTTTT	CASSVGQANTGELFF
.	.	TRBV5-8	TRBJ2-1	TGTGCCAGCAGCTTAACTGTCTACAATGAGCAGTTCTTC	CASSLTVYNEQFF
few	TRBD1	TRBV20-1	TRBJ1-5	TGCAGTGCCTACCCGACAGGGAATCAGCCCCAGCATTTT	CSAYPTGNQPQHF
many	.	TRBV27	TRBJ2-3	TGTGCCAGCAGTCCTATCAACAGCGACTGGGGGACAGATACGCAGTATTTT	CASSPINSDWGTDTQYF
.	.	TRBV5-1	TRBJ2-1	TGCGCCAGCAGCTTGTATGCTGGACAGTACAATGAGCAGTTCTTC	CASSLYAGQYNEQFF
many	TRBD2	TRBV27	TRBJ2-1	TGTGCCAGCAGTCCTCTAGCGGGCTCCTACAATGAGCAGTTCTTC	CASSPLAGSYNEQFF
.	.	TRBV9	TRBJ1-6	TGTGCCAGCAGCGTAGGGACACAGGTCGCAGGTTATAATTCACCCCTCCACTTT	CASSVGTQVAGYNSPLHF
few	TRBD2	TRBV5-1	TRBJ2-3	TGCGCCAGCAGTCTTAGCGGGATTAAGGGAGCAGATACGCAGTATTTT	CASSLSGIKGADTQYF
.	TRBD2	TRBV20-1	TRBJ2-1	TGCAGTGCCACTCCCTTTTGGACTAGCGGGAGTCGTTTAATGGACAATGAGCAGTTCTTC	CSATPFWTSGSRLMDNEQFF
.	.	TRBV20-1	TRBJ2-6	TGCAGTGCTAGAGCAGGGGCCAACGTCCTGACTTTC	CSARAGANVLTF
once	.	TRBV5-1	TRBJ2-2	TGCGCCAGCAGCTCTGGGACTGGCGGGGAGCTGTTTTTT	CASSSGTGGELFF
.	TRBD1	TRBV28	TRBJ1-2	TGTGCCAGCAGTAGACCCACAGGGGGTAATGGCTACACCTTC	CASSRPTGGNGYTF
few	.	TRBV7-8	TRBJ2-7	TGTGCCAGCAGCACAACTAGCCCAAAGTACTTC	CASSTTSPKYF
.	.	TRBV7-8	TRBJ1-2	TGTGCCAGCAGCCCCACGGGGGGTGAAGGCTACACCTTC	CASSPTGGEGYTF
.	.	TRBV5-1	TRBJ2-5	TGCGCCAGCAGCGGACCGAAACAGGGGAGGGTGGAGACCCAGTACTTC	CASSGPKQGRVETQYF
.	TRBD2	TRBV24-1	TRBJ2-1	TGTGCCACCAGTGATCCGGGACTAGCGGCTTACAATGAGCAGTTCTTC	CATSDPGLAAYNEQFF
.	TRBD2	TRBV4-1	TRBJ2-7	TGCGCCAGCAGCCGGACTCTCAAGGCGGGAGTCCCCTTCGAGCAGTACTTC	CASSRTLKAGVPFEQYF
.	.	TRBV5-1	TRBJ2-5	TGCGCCAGCAGCTTATGGCCGGACAAACAAGAGACCCAGTACTTC	CASSLWPDKQETQYF
few	.	TRBV5-1	TRBJ2-3	TGCGCCAGCAGCTTTATGGCACCCATCACAGATACGCAGTATTTT	CASSFMAPITDTQYF
.	.	TRBV2	TRBJ2-5	TGTGCCAGCAGCAGGGAGACTCAAGAGACCCAGTACTTC	CASSRETQETQYF
few	TRBD2	TRBV20-1	TRBJ2-1	TGCAGTGCTAGAAGGGGACTAACCAATGAGCAGTTCTTC	CSARRGLTNEQFF
.	.	TRBV10-3	TRBJ2-1	TGTGCCATCAGTGATACTAACACAAATGAGCAGTTCTTC	CAISDTNTNEQFF
many	.	TRBV4-1	TRBJ1-1	TGCGCCAGCAGCCAAACAGGGACTGAAGCTTTCTTT	CASSQTGTEAFF
few	TRBD2	TRBV29-1	TRBJ2-3	TGCAGCGTTGCCGGGAGGGCCGTGGATACGCAGTATTTT	CSVAGRAVDTQYF
.	TRBD2	TRBV18	TRBJ2-5	TGTGCCAGCTCACCAATCGGGCTAGCGGGAGGGCCGCAGACCCAGTACTTC	CASSPIGLAGGPQTQYF
.	.	TRBV4-1	TRBJ2-5	TGCGCCAGCAGCCAAGCGGGACTGGAGACCCAGTACTTC	CASSQAGLETQYF
.	TRBD1	TRBV20-1	TRBJ2-2	TGCAGTGTTCCACGACAGGGACCAACAAACACCGGGGAGCTGTTTTTT	CSVPRQGPTNTGELFF
.	.	TRBV30	TRBJ2-3	TGTGCCTGGACCCATCGGGCCCTGGGAGATACGCAGTATTTT	CAWTHRALGDTQYF
few	.	TRBV28	TRBJ1-4	TGTGCCAGCAGTTCACCCCTAGGCAGGGCAGGTGGGGATGAAAAACTGTTTTTT	CASSSPLGRAGGDEKLFF
few	.	TRBV3-1	TRBJ1-6	TGTGCCAGCAGCAGGGAGGTCGGACGTACGAATTCACCCCTCCACTTT	CASSREVGRTNSPLHF
.	TRBD2	TRBV20-1	TRBJ2-3	TGCAGTGCTAGGGTTTTGGCGGGAGGGCCAGGAGCAGATACGCAGTATTTT	CSARVLAGGPGADTQYF
.	.	TRBV29-1	TRBJ2-3	TGCAGCGTTAAACTATACACAGATACGCAGTATTTT	CSVKLYTDTQYF
few	.	TRBV29-1	TRBJ2-1	TGCAGCGTTATAAGACCGGAGAGCTCCTACAATGAGCAGTTCTTC	CSVIRPESSYNEQFF
.	.	TRBV20-1	TRBJ2-1	TGCAGTGCTTTCCGCCCGGGGTTCTCGTTTGGTGAGCAGTTCTTC	CSAFRPGFSFGEQFF
.	TRBD1	TRBV5-1	TRBJ2-2	TGCGCCAGCAGCTTGGGGGACAGGGCGAACACCGGGGAGCTGTTTTTT	CASSLGDRANTGELFF
.	TRBD2	TRBV27	TRBJ2-7	TGTGCCAGCAGCCTCGGGACTAGGCCTTACGAGCAGTACTTC	CASSLGTRPYEQYF
.	.	TRBV15	TRBJ2-1	TGTGCCACCACCGAGCGGATTTCCTACAATGAGCAGTTCTTC	CATTERISYNEQFF
.	.	TRBV29-1	TRBJ2-1	TGCAGCGTCCTCGGCGGCTACCAATACAATGAGCAGTTCTTC	CSVLGGYQYNEQFF
.	TRBD1	TRBV5-1	TRBJ2-2	TGCGCCAGCAGCGTGGGACAGCGGAACACCGGGGAGCTGTTTTTT	CASSVGQRNTGELFF
.	.	TRBV24-1	TRBJ2-1	TGTGCCACCAGTGACTTACACAATGAGCAGTTCTTC	CATSDLHNEQFF
.	.	TRBV20-1	TRBJ1-2	TGCAGTGCTAGAGTAAGGGGGTTACTGAATGGCTACACCTTC	CSARVRGLLNGYTF
few	TRBD1	TRBV12-3/TRBV12-4	TRBJ1-3	TGTGCCAGCAGGGACGGGACAGGTAGCTCTGGAAACACCATATATTTT	CASRDGTGSSGNTIYF
.	TRBD1	TRBV6-5	TRBJ2-1	TGTGCCAGCAACAACAGGGGGCGGCTCCTTTACAATGAGCAGTTCTTC	CASNNRGRLLYNEQFF
.	TRBD2	TRBV20-1	TRBJ2-3	TGCAGTGCTTCTCTAGCGGGAGTACCAGATACGCAGTATTTT	CSASLAGVPDTQYF